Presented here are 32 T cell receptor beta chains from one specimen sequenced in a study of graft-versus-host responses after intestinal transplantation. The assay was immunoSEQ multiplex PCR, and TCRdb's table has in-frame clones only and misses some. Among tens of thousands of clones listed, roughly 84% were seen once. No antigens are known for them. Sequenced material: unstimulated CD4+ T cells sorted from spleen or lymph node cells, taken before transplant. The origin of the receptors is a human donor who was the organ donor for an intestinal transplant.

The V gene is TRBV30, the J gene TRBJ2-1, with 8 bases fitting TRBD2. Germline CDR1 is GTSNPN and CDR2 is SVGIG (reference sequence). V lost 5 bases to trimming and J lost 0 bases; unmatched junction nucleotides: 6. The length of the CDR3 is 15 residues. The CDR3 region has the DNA TGTGCCTGGCCGACTAGCGCTAGCTCCTACAATGAGCAGTTCTTC. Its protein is CAWPTSASSYNEQFF.

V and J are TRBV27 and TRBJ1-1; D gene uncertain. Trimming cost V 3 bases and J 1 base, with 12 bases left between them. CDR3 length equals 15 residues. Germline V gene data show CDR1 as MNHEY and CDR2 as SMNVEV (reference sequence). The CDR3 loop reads CASSLFPSRNTEAFF. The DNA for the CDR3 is TGTGCCAGCAGTTTGTTCCCTTCTAGGAACACTGAAGCTTTCTTT.

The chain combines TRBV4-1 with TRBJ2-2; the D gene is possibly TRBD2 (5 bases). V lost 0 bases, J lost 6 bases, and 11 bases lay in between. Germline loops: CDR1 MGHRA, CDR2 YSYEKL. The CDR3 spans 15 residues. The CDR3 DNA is TGCGCCAGCAGCCAAGAAGGGCTAGCAGCCGGGGAGCTGTTTTTT. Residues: CASSQEGLAAGELFF.

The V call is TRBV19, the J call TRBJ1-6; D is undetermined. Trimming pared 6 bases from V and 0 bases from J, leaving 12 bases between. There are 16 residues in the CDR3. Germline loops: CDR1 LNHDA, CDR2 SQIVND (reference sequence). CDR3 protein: CASSQGTTSYNSPLHF. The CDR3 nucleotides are TGTGCCAGTAGCCAAGGAACTACCTCCTATAATTCACCCCTCCACTTT.

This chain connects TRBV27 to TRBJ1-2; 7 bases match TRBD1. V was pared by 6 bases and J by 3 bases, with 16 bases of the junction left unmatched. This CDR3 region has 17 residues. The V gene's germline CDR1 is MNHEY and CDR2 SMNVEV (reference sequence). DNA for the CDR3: TGTGCCAGCAGCCGAACCCGGACAGGCCAGTCTCACTATGGCTACACCTTC. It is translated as CASSRTRTGQSHYGYTF.

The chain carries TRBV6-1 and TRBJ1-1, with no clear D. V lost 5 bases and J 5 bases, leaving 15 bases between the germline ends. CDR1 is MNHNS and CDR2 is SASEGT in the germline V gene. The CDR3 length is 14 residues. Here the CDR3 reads CASSPRPERTEAFF. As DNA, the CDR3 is TGTGCCAGCAGTCCGCGACCGGAGAGGACTGAAGCTTTCTTT.

DNA for the CDR3: TGTGCCTGGTCGACAGGGGGCTACAATCAGCCCCAGCATTTT. This gives the protein CAWSTGGYNQPQHF. V usage is TRBV30 and J usage is TRBJ1-5; 10 positions agree with TRBD1. Germline CDR1 is GTSNPN and CDR2 is SVGIG (reference sequence). This CDR3 region has 14 residues. J gave up 3 bases and V 5 bases, and 4 bases lay outside the gene matches.

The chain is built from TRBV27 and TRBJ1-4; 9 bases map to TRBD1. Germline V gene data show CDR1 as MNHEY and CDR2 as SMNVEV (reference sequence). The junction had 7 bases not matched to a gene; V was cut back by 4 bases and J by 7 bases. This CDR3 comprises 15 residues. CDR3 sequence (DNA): TGTGCCAGCAGTTCACAGGACAGGGGAGGTGAAAAACTGTTTTTT. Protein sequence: CASSSQDRGGEKLFF. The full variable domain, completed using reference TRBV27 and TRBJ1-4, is EAQVTQNPRYLITVTGKKLTVTCSQNMNHEYMSWYRQDPGLGLRQIYYSMNVEVTDKGDVPEGYKVSRKEKRNFPLILESPSPNQTSLYFCASSSQDRGGEKLFFGSGTQLSVL.

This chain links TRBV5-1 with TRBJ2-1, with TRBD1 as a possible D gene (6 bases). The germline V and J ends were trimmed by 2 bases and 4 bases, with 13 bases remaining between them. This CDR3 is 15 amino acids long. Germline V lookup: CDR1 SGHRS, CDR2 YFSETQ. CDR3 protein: CASSFDRWQYNEQFF. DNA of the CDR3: TGCGCCAGCAGCTTCGACAGGTGGCAATACAATGAGCAGTTCTTC.

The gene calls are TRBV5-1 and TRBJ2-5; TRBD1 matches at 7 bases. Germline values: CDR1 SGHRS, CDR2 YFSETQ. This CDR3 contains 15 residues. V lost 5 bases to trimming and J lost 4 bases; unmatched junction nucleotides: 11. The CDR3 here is CASSQGQGVRETQYF. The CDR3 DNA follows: TGCGCCAGCAGTCAAGGGCAGGGGGTACGAGAGACCCAGTACTTC.

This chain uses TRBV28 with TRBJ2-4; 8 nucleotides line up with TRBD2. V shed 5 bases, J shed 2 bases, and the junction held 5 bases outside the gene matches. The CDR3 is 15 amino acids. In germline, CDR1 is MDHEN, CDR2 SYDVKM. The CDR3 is CASSPRGGSKNIQYF. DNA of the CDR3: TGTGCCAGCAGTCCCCGGGGGGGGTCCAAAAACATTCAGTACTTC.

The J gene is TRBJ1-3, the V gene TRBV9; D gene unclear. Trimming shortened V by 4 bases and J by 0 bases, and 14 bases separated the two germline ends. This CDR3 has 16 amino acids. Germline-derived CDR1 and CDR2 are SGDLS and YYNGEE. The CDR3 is CASSSRIMSSGNTIYF. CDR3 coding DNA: TGTGCCAGCAGCTCCAGGATAATGAGCTCTGGAAACACCATATATTTT.

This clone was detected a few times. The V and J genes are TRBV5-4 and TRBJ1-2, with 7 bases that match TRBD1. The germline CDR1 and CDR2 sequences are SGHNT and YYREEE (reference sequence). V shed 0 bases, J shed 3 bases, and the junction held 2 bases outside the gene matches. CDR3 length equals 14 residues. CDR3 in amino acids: CASSLVGQDYGYTF. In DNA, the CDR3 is TGTGCCAGCAGCTTGGTAGGACAGGACTATGGCTACACCTTC.

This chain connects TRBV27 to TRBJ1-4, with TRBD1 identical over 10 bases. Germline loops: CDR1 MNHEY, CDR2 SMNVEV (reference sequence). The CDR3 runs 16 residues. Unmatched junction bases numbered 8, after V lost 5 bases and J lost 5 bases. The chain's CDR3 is CASSLGTGVGNEKLFF. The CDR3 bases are TGTGCCAGCAGTCTCGGGACAGGGGTAGGCAATGAAAAACTGTTTTTT.

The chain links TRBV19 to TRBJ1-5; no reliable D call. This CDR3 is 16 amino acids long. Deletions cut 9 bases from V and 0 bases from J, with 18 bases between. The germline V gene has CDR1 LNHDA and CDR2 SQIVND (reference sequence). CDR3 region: CASLHSGRDSNQPQHF. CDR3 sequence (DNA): TGTGCCAGCCTCCACTCCGGTCGGGATAGCAATCAGCCCCAGCATTTT.

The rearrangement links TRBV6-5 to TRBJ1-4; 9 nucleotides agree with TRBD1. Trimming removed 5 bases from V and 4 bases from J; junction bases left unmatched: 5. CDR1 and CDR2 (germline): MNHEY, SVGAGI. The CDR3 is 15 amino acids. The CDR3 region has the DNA TGTGCCAGCAGTACGGGACAGGGACTTAATGAAAAACTGTTTTTT. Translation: CASSTGQGLNEKLFF.

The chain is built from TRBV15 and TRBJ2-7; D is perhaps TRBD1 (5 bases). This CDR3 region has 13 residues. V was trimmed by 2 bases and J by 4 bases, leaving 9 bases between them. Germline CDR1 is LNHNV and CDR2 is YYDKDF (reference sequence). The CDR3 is CATSRPDSYEQYV. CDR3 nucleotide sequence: TGTGCCACCAGCAGACCAGACAGTTACGAGCAGTACGTC.

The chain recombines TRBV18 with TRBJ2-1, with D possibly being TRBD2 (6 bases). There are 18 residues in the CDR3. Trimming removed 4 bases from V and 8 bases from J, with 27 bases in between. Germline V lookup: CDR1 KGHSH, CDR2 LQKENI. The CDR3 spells CASSLQDPGLRNSDEQFF. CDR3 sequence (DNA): TGTGCCAGCTCACTTCAGGATCCTGGACTACGTAATTCAGATGAGCAGTTCTTC.

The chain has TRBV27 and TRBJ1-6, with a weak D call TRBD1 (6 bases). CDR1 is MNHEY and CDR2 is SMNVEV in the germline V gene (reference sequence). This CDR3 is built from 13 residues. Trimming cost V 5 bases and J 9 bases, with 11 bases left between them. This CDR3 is CASSGTSSSPLHF. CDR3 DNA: TGTGCCAGCAGTGGGACAAGTAGTTCACCCCTCCACTTT.

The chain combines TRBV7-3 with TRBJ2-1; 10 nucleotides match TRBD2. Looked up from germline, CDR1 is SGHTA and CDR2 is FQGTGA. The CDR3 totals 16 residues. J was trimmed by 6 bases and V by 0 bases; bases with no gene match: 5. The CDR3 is CASSLTVASGGNEQFF. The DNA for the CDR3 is TGTGCCAGCAGCTTAACGGTGGCTAGCGGGGGCAATGAGCAGTTCTTC.

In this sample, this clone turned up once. The chain's CDR3 is CASSLGKTGTGELFF. The CDR3 bases are TGTGCCAGCAGTTTAGGGAAGACGGGGACCGGGGAGCTGTTTTTT. The V gene is TRBV28, the J gene TRBJ2-2; tentatively, D is TRBD2 (5 bases). Germline CDR1 MDHEN, CDR2 SYDVKM. V shed 2 bases and J shed 5 bases, with 12 bases lying between them. The CDR3 sequence is 15 residues long.

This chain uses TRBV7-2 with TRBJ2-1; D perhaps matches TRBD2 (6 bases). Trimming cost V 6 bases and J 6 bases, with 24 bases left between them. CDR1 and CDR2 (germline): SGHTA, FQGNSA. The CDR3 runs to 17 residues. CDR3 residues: CASSPPSGLHSTNEQFF. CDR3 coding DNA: TGTGCCAGCAGTCCGCCCTCGGGACTCCACTCCACCAATGAGCAGTTCTTC.

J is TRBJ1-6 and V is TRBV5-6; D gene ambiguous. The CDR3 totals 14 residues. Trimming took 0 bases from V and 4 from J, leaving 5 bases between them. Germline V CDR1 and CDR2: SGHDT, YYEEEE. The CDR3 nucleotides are TGTGCCAGCAGCTTGGGCGAATATAATTCACCCCTCCACTTT. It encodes CASSLGEYNSPLHF.

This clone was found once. CDR3 amino acids: CASNRQGAGQPQHF. In DNA, the CDR3 is TGTGCCAGCAACCGACAGGGGGCAGGTCAGCCCCAGCATTTT. The chain is built from TRBV2 and TRBJ1-5; 10 bases fit TRBD1. This CDR3 contains 14 residues. Germline lookup yields CDR1 SNHLY and CDR2 FYNNEI. Trimming at V came to 7 bases and at J to 6 bases, leaving 6 bases not matched to a gene.

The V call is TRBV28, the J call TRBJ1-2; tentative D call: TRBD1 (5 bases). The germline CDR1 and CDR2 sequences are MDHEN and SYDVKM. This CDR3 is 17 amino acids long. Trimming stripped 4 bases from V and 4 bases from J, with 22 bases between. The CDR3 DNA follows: TGTGCCAGCAGTTCCCCCATTCGACAGTTCAGCCTCTATGGCTACACCTTC. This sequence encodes CASSSPIRQFSLYGYTF.

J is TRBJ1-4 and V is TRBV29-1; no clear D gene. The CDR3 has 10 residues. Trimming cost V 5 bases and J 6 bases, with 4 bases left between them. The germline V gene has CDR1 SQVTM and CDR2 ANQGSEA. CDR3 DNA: TGCAGCGTTTATGATGAAAAACTGTTTTTT. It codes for CSVYDEKLFF.

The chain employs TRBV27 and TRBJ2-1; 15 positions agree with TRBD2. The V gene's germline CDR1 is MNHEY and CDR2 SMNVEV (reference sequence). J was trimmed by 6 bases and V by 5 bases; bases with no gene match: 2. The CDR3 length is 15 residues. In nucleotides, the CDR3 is TGTGCCAGCAGTGGACTAGCGGGGGGGCGCAATGAGCAGTTCTTC. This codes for CASSGLAGGRNEQFF.

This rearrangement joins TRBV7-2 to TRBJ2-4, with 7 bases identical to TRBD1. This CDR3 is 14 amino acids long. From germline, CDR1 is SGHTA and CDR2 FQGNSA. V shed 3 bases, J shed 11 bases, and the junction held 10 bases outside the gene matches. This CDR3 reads CASSLSRDSGLQYF. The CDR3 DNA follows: TGTGCCAGCAGCTTGTCCCGGGACAGTGGGCTTCAGTACTTC.

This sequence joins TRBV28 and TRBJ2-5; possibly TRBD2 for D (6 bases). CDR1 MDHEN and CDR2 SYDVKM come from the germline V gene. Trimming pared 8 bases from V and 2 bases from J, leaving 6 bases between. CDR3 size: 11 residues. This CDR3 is CASGGQETQYF. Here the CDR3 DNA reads TGTGCCAGCGGGGGGCAAGAGACCCAGTACTTC.

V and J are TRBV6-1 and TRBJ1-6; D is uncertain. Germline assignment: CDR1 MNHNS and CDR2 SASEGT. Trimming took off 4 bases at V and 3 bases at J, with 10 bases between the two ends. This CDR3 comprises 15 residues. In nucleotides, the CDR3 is TGTGCCAGCAGTGTATTAGCAGACTATAATTCACCCCTCCACTTT. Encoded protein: CASSVLADYNSPLHF.

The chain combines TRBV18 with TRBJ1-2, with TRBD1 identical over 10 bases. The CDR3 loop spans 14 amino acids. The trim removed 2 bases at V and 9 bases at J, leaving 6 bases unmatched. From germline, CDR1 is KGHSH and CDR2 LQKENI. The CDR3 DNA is TGTGCCAGCTCACCAGGGGGACAGGGGATTCGCTACACCTTC. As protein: CASSPGGQGIRYTF.

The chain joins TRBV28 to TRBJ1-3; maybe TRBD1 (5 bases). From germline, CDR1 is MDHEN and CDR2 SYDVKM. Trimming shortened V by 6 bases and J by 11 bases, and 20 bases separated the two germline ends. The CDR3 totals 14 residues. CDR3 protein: CASSAFGADPAIYF. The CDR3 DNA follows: TGTGCCAGCAGCGCTTTTGGGGCCGACCCCGCCATATATTTT.